Listed below are T cell receptor beta chains from one sample, sequenced in a study of shared clonotypes between healthy human individuals. Profiled with immunoSEQ multiplex PCR; TCRdb holds only in-frame clones, not every one. The sample has some 1.5 million clones; roughly 97% are singletons. Sample: naive CD4+ T cells sorted from blood. The receptors were sampled from a man younger than 40 in good health. Each CDR3 is given with its conserved first and last residue. D genes are given only for firm matches.

d_call j_call v_call cdr3_aa
- TRBJ2-3 TRBV5-1 CASSLGASGTDTQYF
TRBD1 TRBJ2-4 TRBV27 CASSPIDRDRGLIF
- TRBJ2-3 TRBV4-1 CASSQDLGLRTDTQYF
- TRBJ2-2 TRBV25-1 CASMGSYAGELFF
- TRBJ1-5 TRBV12-2 CASRLELRTGGTPWPQHF
- TRBJ1-1 TRBV18 CASSPLLGTEAFF
- TRBJ2-5 TRBV2 CASSRQQETQYF
TRBD1 TRBJ2-6 TRBV9 CASSEDRGPGANVLTF
- TRBJ2-5 TRBV7-9 CASSSVLIETQYF
- TRBJ1-1 TRBV28 CASSRQANTEAFF
- TRBJ2-4 TRBV30 CAWSDDGRIAALKNIQYF
TRBD1 TRBJ2-5 TRBV29-1 CSAGGQGYSETQYF
- TRBJ1-4 TRBV18 CASSPLQGANEKLFF
- TRBJ2-2 TRBV18 CASSATGATNTGELFF
- TRBJ1-2 TRBV5-6 CASSLIQINYGYTF
- TRBJ2-4 TRBV25-1 CASSPRQNLAKNIQYF
TRBD2 TRBJ2-1 TRBV11-2 CASSLSREGTQFF
- TRBJ1-3 TRBV7-9 CASSRTDSGNTIYF